This T cell receptor beta chain stems from a study of T cell responses to AZD1222 COVID-19 vaccine (dated by TCRdb to about 2021). For context, the study as a whole: A total of just over 230 trial participants underwent TCR sequencing, of whom 200 to 220 had received two doses of AZD1222 and some 25 had received two doses of the MenACWY control vaccine. Enrollment into the trials was organized by age into subgroups of 18-55, 56-69 and 70-plus years, and those subgroups contained roughly 140, 27 and 60 TCR-sequenced participants, respectively. What the authors observed across the whole study: No day 14 peak-response samples were available, so repertoires were characterized only after the peak T cell response. Participants were mostly white British and included more females than males, and it was suggested by the authors that clonal diversity may have been underestimated. In the small 56-69-year group, the increase in depth fell short of significance, most likely because of low power. Reportedly, close to half of the unique spike-specific TCRs recognized epitopes lying outside the regions that are mutated in the B.1.351 and B.1.1.7 variants. Vaccine-associated CD4 TCRs spanned the whole spike protein, with dominant responses in regions 160-218 and 743-854. After two AZD1222 doses, both the breadth and the depth of spike-specific TCRs were significantly higher than at day 0 and than in MenACWY recipients. Conclusions about previously exposed vaccinees are limited because only six or seven AZD1222 recipients were SARS-CoV-2 seropositive at baseline.

Taken from cysteine to phenylalanine, the CDR3 has 15 residues. The kept DNA is CDR3 alone, 45 bases in frame from the first base. Via the germline V gene, CDR1 is KGHSY and CDR2 FQNENV. Cut back by 2 bases and 10 bases, the V and J ends lie 15 bases apart. In the paper's terms, the time point label means: baseline before first vaccination. The treatment or condition label here, explained by the study, means: meningococcal conjugate vaccine given as trial control. Samples from vaccinated people were obtained from the UK trials COV001 and COV002, which included a single-blind randomized controlled phase 2/3 trial of AZD1222 (ChAdOx1 nCoV-19) in healthy adults. For TCRbeta chain sequencing, PBMC samples were collected from trial participants at day 0 and at day 28 after the second dose. About this clone itself: Its recognized antigen is unknown. There are no base qualities to consult, and no much larger clone falls within one base.

The CDR3 regions of human TCRbeta chains were analyzed by immunosequencing. Per the original workflow: TCRs in the repertoires were compared against a reference library of SARS-CoV-2-specific TCRs that had been generated with the MIRA antigen-specificity platform. Breadth was defined as the fraction of unique TCRs that were SARS-CoV-2-associated, and depth was defined as the fraction of total T cells that were SARS-CoV-2-associated. Using the MIRA data, each spike-specific TCR was mapped to the spike region that the TCR reacts to and placed in a CD4 or CD8 class. Log10-transformed breadth and depth values were compared by one-way ANOVA with Sidak's multiple comparisons tests. Held by TCRdb, this immuneACCESS table contains in-frame sequences only and omits some clones. Under half of the omission traces to an unresolved V gene where checked; the cause of the rest is unknown. The V and J calls and clone size are taken from that table; D and trimming were inferred from the DNA. The sample table shows approximately 150,000 clones, and about 90% are seen once. Of the sample, 4.4% falls within the top ten clones.

The receptor was derived from an adult in good health. The source was peripheral blood, collected on day 0 of MenACWY control vaccination. The chain employs TRBV16 and TRBJ1-6; TRBD1 could be the D gene, as 5 bases match. In nucleotide form, the sequence is TGTGCCAGCAGCCAAAGACGGCAAGGACACTCACCCCTCCACTTT. It specifies CASSQRRQGHSPLHF.